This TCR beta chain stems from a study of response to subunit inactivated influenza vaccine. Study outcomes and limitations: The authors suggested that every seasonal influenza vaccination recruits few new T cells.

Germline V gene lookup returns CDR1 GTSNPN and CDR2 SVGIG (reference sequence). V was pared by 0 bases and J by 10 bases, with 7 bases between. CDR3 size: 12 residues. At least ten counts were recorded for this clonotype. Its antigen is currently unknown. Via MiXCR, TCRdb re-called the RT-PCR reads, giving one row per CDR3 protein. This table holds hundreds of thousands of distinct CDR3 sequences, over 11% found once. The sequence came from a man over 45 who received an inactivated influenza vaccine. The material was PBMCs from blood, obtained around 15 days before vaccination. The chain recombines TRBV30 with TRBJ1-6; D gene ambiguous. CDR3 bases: TGTGCCTGGAGTGTATTGAGATCACCCCTCCACTTT. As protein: CAWSVLRSPLHF.